This TCR beta chain is from a study of T cell changes during pregnancy in multiple sclerosis. In germline, CDR1 is SGHTA, CDR2 FQGNSA. This CDR3 is built from 15 residues. The J segment lost 4 bases and the V segment lost 5 bases, leaving 6 bases of the junction unmatched. TCRdb keeps only in-frame clones here, not all; method: immunoSEQ multiplex PCR. Counted here are about 42,000 clones, roughly 87% occurring once; the ten biggest clones make up approximately 1%. This receptor was obtained from a female donor with multiple sclerosis, enrolled in a pregnancy study. The sample in question was CD4+ T cells from peripheral blood mononuclear cells, obtained after pregnancy. The V call is TRBV7-2, the J call TRBJ1-3; 9 nucleotides line up with TRBD1. CDR3 DNA: TGTGCCAGCAGCCTACAGGGGGCAGCCGGAAACACCATATATTTT. It translates to CASSLQGAAGNTIYF. The variable domain in full, completed from reference TRBV7-2 and TRBJ1-3, reads GAGVSQSPSNKVTEKGKDVELRCDPISGHTALYWYRQSLGQGLEFLIYFQGNSAPDKSGLPSDRFSAERTGGSVSTLTIQRTQQEDSAVYLCASSLQGAAGNTIYFGEGSWLTVV.